This T cell receptor beta chain emerged from a study of patients and donors after allogeneic stem cell transplantation. Trimming stripped 6 bases from V and 3 bases from J, with 18 bases between. CDR1 and CDR2 from the germline V gene are SEHNR and FQNEAQ (reference sequence). The CDR3 is 15 residues long. This clonotype was seen a few times. From the RT-PCR reads, TCRdb called clonotypes with MiXCR, one entry per CDR3 protein. The data contain about 230,000 distinct CDR3 sequences, 11% to 15% of them singletons. The chain is built from TRBV7-9 and TRBJ2-7; tentative D call: TRBD2 (5 bases). The source material was blood, either unsorted or a sorted T cell fraction (not recorded which). This TCR was sampled from a human donor who was either an allogeneic HSCT recipient or a stem cell or donor lymphocyte infusion donor (not recorded which). It is not recorded whose cells these are; they may come from a transplant donor. The CDR3 sequence: CASSRRGLENYEQYF. DNA of the CDR3: TGTGCCAGCAGTCGGCGAGGGCTAGAAAACTACGAGCAGTACTTC.